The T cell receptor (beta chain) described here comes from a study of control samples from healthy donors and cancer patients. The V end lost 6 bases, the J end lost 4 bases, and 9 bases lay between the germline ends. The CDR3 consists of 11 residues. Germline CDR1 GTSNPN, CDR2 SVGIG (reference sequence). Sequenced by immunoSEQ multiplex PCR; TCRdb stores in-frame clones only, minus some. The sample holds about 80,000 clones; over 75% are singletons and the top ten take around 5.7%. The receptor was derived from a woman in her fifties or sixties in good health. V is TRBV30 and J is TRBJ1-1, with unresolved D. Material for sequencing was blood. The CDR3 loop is CACILSTEAFF. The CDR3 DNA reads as TGTGCCTGTATCTTAAGCACTGAAGCTTTCTTT. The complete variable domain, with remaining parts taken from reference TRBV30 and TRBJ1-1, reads SQTIHQWPATLVQPVGSPLSLECTVEGTSNPNLYWYRQAAGRGLQLLFYSVGIGQISSEVPQNLSASRPQDRQFILSSKKLLLSDSGFYLCACILSTEAFFGQGTRLTVV.